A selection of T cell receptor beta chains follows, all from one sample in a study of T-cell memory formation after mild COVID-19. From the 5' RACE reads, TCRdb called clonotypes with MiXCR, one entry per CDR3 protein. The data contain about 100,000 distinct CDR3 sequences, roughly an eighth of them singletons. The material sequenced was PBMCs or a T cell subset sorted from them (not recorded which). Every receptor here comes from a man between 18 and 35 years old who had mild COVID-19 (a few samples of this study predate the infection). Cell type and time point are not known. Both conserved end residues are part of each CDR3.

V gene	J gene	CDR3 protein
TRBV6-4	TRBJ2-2	CASSGLAGNTGELFF
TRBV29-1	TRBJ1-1	CSVVRTGEGEAFF
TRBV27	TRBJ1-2	CASSPEGRLYGYTF
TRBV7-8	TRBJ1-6	CASSFAGQGNSPLHF
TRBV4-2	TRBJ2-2	CASSQDRSVMRELFF
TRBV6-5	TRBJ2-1	CASKGQKQFF
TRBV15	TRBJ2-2	CATSSLGTGFYVTGELFF
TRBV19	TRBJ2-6	CASSIRDSSGANVLTF
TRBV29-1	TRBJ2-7	CSVIAQGYEQYF
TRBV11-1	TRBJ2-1	CASSFFRSPNNEQFF
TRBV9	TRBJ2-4	CASSVGRDGDIQYF
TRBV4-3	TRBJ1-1	CASSQAGAKNTEAFF
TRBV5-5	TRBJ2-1	CASRDPNGVRIRFF
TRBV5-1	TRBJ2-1	CASSWDRQGAPYNEQFF
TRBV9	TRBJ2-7	CASSVDGAREQYF
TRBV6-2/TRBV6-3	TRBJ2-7	CASRTGTWTKGQYF
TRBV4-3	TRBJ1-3	CASSQGLGGENTIYF
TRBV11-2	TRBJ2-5	CASSLVPETQYF